These 12 T cell receptor beta chains share one sample of origin, sequenced in a study of metastatic and nonmetastatic thyroid tumors. All patients were treatment-naive before thyroid surgery. With MiXCR, TCRdb called clones anew from the PCR reads. There are fewer than 25,000 clones in the sample; over 20% occur only once, and under 15% lies in the top ten. Material for sequencing was blood. These receptors all stem from a male donor with papillary thyroid cancer or a benign thyroid nodule (not recorded which). Some clones in this sample may be carry-over from other donors' samples.

V gene TRBV5-6 combines with J gene TRBJ2-7, with a tentative D call TRBD2 (6 bases). Germline CDR1 reads SGHDT; CDR2 reads YYEEEE. The CDR3 is 14 amino acids. The V end lost 6 bases, the J end lost 3 bases, and 16 bases lay between the germline ends. CDR3 DNA: TGTGCCAGCACCTCTACGACGGGGGACTACGAGCAGTACTTC. It codes for CASTSTTGDYEQYF.

This clone was found many times. The chain employs TRBV11-2 and TRBJ2-3; a possible D gene is TRBD1 (5 bases). The V end was cut by 2 bases, the J end by 2 bases, with 14 bases between. Germline V gene data show CDR1 as SGHAT and CDR2 as FQNNGV. This CDR3 spans 16 amino acids. The CDR3 is CASSLTFRVITDTQYF. Here the CDR3 DNA reads TGTGCCAGCAGCTTAACCTTCAGGGTAATCACAGATACGCAGTATTTT.

This clone was counted many times. The sample contains more than one DNA sequence encoding this CDR3. The CDR3 DNA sequence: TGCAGTGCTAGAGATCGGAGGAAGGGGGCGGTCGGGACCCAGTACTTC. Translating gives CSARDRRKGAVGTQYF. The chain carries TRBV20-1 and TRBJ2-5; 7 bases are shared with TRBD1. V shed 0 bases and J 7 bases; nucleotides not matched to a gene: 14. The length of the CDR3 is 16 residues. From germline, CDR1 is DFQATT and CDR2 SNEGSKA (reference sequence).

This clone was detected many times. The chain joins TRBV5-1 to TRBJ2-1; tentatively, D is TRBD2 (6 bases). Trimming removed 0 bases from V and 8 bases from J, with 15 bases in between. The CDR3 runs 15 residues. Germline CDR1 SGHRS, CDR2 YFSETQ. CDR3 region: CASSLAGTGNHEQFF. CDR3 sequence (DNA): TGCGCCAGCAGCTTGGCCGGGACTGGCAACCATGAGCAGTTCTTC.

This clone qualifies as medium-sized. The chain carries TRBV6-1 and TRBJ2-7; perhaps TRBD2 as D (6 bases). With 5 bases removed from V and 3 bases from J, the gap between germline ends came to 17 bases. CDR3 length: 15 residues. Germline CDR1 is MNHNS and CDR2 is SASEGT. The CDR3 DNA is TGTGCCAGCAGTTCAGGGACTCCTAGTATCTACGAGCAGTACTTC. Translation gives CASSSGTPSIYEQYF.

This clone was observed many times. The genes are TRBV7-3 and TRBJ2-3, with a tentative D call TRBD1 (5 bases). The germline CDR1 and CDR2 sequences are SGHTA and FQGTGA. V dropped 5 bases and J dropped 2 bases, with 11 bases sitting between them. The CDR3 totals 14 residues. CDR3: CASSKGQPTDTQYF. The CDR3 DNA reads TGTGCCAGCAGCAAAGGACAACCCACAGATACGCAGTATTTT.

This clone has a count of ten or more. V is TRBV27 and J is TRBJ2-5, with 10 bases identical to TRBD1. The V gene's germline CDR1 is MNHEY and CDR2 SMNVEV (reference sequence). This CDR3 is 14 amino acids long. Trimming removed 4 bases from V and 6 bases from J; junction bases left unmatched: 5. This CDR3 is CASSSGTGVKTQYF. The DNA for the CDR3 is TGTGCCAGCAGTTCCGGGACAGGGGTAAAGACCCAGTACTTC.

The chain is built from TRBV20-1 and TRBJ1-5, with D perhaps TRBD1 (6 bases). The length of the CDR3 is 16 residues. Germline V gives CDR1 DFQATT, CDR2 SNEGSKA (reference sequence). V dropped 1 base and J dropped 6 bases, with 19 bases sitting between them. CDR3: CSARGTGGGFGQPQHF. The CDR3 region has the DNA TGCAGTGCTAGAGGGACTGGAGGGGGGTTTGGTCAGCCCCAGCATTTT.

This clone has ten or more counts. The V call is TRBV20-1, the J call TRBJ2-6; D unresolved. The V and J ends lost 4 bases and 3 bases respectively, with 10 bases between them. The CDR3 runs to 14 residues. Germline loops: CDR1 DFQATT, CDR2 SNEGSKA (reference sequence). In DNA, the CDR3 is TGCAGTGCTAAAGAAAGTGATGGGGCCAACGTCCTGACTTTC. Residues: CSAKESDGANVLTF.

This clone was observed at least ten times. The chain couples TRBV28 to TRBJ1-5; D is perhaps TRBD1 (6 bases). Looked up from germline, CDR1 is MDHEN and CDR2 is SYDVKM. The CDR3 covers 16 residues. Trimming took 7 bases from V and 6 from J, leaving 22 bases between them. Here the CDR3 DNA reads TGTGCCAGCACCCTATGGGGGCAGGGTCAGGTTCAGCCCCAGCATTTT. It translates to CASTLWGQGQVQPQHF.

Comment on this clone: It may be a read error: a sequence one base away is much more abundant. The chain links TRBV29-1 to TRBJ1-1; D not certain. CDR3 length: 14 amino acids. Per germline, CDR1 SQVTM and CDR2 ANQGSEA. DNA for the CDR3: TGCAGCGTGGAAGGTGATGCAGGCGTCACTGAAGCTTTCTTT. This translates into CSVEGDAGVTEAFF. The variable domain in full, completed from reference TRBV29-1 and TRBJ1-1, reads SAVISQKPSRDICQRGTSLTIQCQVDSQVTMMFWYRQQPGQSLTLIATANQGSEATYESGFVIDKFPISRPNLTFSTLTVSNMSPEDSSIYLCSVEGDAGVTEAFFGQGTRLTVV.

In its sample, this clone was seen a few times. J is TRBJ2-7 and V is TRBV12-5; TRBD2 matches at 8 bases. Germline CDR1 LGHNT, CDR2 FRNRAP. This CDR3 has 15 residues. Trimming took 3 bases from V and 0 from J; bases not matched to a gene: 4. CDR3 in DNA: TGTGCTAGTGGTTTCCCCAGCGGGAGCTCCTACGAGCAGTACTTC. This sequence encodes CASGFPSGSSYEQYF. The whole variable domain, remainder taken from reference TRBV12-5 and TRBJ2-7, is DARVTQTPRHKVTEMGQEVTMRCQPILGHNTVFWYRQTMMQGLELLAYFRNRAPLDDSGMPKDRFSAEMPDATLATLKIQPSEPRDSAVYFCASGFPSGSSYEQYFGPGTRLTVT.